This T cell receptor (beta chain) was documented in a study of CD8 T cells in Susac syndrome. RNA amounts of roughly 0.45 to 1 ug underwent reverse transcription with random hexamers. Amplification of the TCR beta CDR3 was carried out by immunoSEQ multiplex PCR, which spanned a total of 54 Vbeta and 13 Jbeta segments. MiXCR was run by TCRdb on the immunoSEQ multiplex PCR reads, yielding one entry per CDR3 protein. The data show a few hundred thousand distinct CDR3 sequences, over 90% seen once. This CDR3 is 14 amino acids long. From germline, CDR1 is SQVTM and CDR2 ANQGSEA. The J segment lost 6 bases and the V segment lost 8 bases, leaving 12 bases of the junction unmatched.

The source of this sequence is a human donor with multiple sclerosis. The rearrangement joins TRBV29-1 to TRBJ2-1; 8 bases match TRBD2. Material: CD4+ T cells from PBMCs. CDR3 coding DNA: TGCAGCACCTCTCGGGACGGGGGGGCCAATGAGCAGTTCTTC. Its translation: CSTSRDGGANEQFF.